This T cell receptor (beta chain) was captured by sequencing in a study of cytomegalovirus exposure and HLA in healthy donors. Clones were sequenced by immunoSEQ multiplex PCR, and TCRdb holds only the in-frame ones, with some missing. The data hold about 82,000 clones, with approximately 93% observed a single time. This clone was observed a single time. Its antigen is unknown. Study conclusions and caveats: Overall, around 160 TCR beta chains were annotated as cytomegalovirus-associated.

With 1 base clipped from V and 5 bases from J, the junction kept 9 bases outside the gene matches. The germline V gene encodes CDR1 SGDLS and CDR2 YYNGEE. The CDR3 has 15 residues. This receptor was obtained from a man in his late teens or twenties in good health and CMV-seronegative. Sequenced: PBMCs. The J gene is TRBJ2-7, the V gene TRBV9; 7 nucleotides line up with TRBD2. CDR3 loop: CASSVQSGIGNEQYF. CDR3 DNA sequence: TGTGCCAGCAGCGTACAAAGCGGGATAGGGAACGAGCAGTACTTC.